One sample yielded the 6 T cell receptor beta chains listed below, sequenced in a study of T-cell reconstitution after alpha-beta-depleted transplantation in children. For TCRbeta, the library was prepared with unique molecular identifiers. MiXCR was run by TCRdb on the PCR reads, yielding one entry per CDR3 protein. Of 540,000 or so distinct CDR3 sequences in the sample, roughly 23% were seen once. This sample comprised PBMCs, mostly from graft donor cells, obtained 360 days after TCRalphabeta/CD19-depleted stem cell transplant. All receptors come from a boy younger than two who had a stem cell transplant for acute myeloid leukemia, so the T cells may come from the graft donor.

The J gene is TRBJ2-1, the V gene TRBV6-2 or TRBV6-3, with D possibly being TRBD2 (7 bases). V shed 6 bases and J shed 7 bases, with 16 bases lying between them. The V gene's germline CDR1 is MNHEY and CDR2 SVGEGT. The CDR3 consists of 14 residues. This CDR3 reads CASRGGARENEQFF. CDR3 DNA sequence: TGTGCCAGCAGGGGGGGGGCCAGGGAGAATGAGCAGTTCTTC.

This clonotype was seen more than once but under ten times. J is TRBJ2-2 and V is TRBV5-1, with no clear D. CDR1 and CDR2 from the germline V gene are SGHRS and YFSETQ. The CDR3 is made up of 16 amino acids. V was shortened by 0 bases and J by 0 bases, with 9 bases between the two germline ends. The CDR3: CASSLAGISNTGELFF. For the CDR3, the DNA is TGCGCCAGCAGCTTGGCAGGCATCTCGAACACCGGGGAGCTGTTTTTT.

The rearrangement links TRBV29-1 to TRBJ2-1, with a possible D match to TRBD2 (7 bases). The germline gives CDR1 SQVTM, CDR2 ANQGSEA. V lost 7 bases and J 2 bases, leaving 21 bases between the germline ends. The CDR3 runs 16 residues. The CDR3, as DNA: TGCAGCGCCCAAGGGGGGGCGGGGCTCCCCTACAATGAGCAGTTCTTC. Translation: CSAQGGAGLPYNEQFF.

CDR3 sequence: CASNPPSDRAGYTF. DNA of the CDR3: TGTGCCAGCAACCCCCCGTCAGACCGAGCAGGCTACACCTTC. The chain links TRBV28 to TRBJ1-2; D not certain. CDR3 size: 14 residues. The V end lost 7 bases, the J end lost 8 bases, and 20 bases lay between the germline ends. The germline gives CDR1 MDHEN, CDR2 SYDVKM.

The chain links TRBV27 to TRBJ2-6, with 9 bases aligning to TRBD1. CDR3 length: 17 amino acids. The J segment lost 0 bases and the V segment lost 8 bases, leaving 8 bases of the junction unmatched. Germline-derived CDR1 and CDR2 are MNHEY and SMNVEV (reference sequence). CDR3 protein: CASCTGTGNSGANVLTF. CDR3 DNA sequence: TGTGCCAGCTGTACCGGGACAGGGAACTCTGGGGCCAACGTCCTGACTTTC.

This clonotype was counted many times. The rearrangement uses TRBV12-3 or TRBV12-4 and TRBJ2-7; no reliable D call. V was shortened by 5 bases and J by 6 bases, with 14 bases between the two germline ends. This CDR3 contains 13 residues. As DNA, the CDR3 is TGTGCCAGCAGTGCCTCCCAATCCCGCGAGCAGTACGTC. As protein: CASSASQSREQYV.